These 21 T cell receptor beta chains came from one sample sequenced in a study of metastatic and nonmetastatic thyroid tumors. TCRdb re-called the PCR reads via MiXCR. The sample has roughly 12,000 clones; around 31% are singletons. All patients were untreated before thyroid surgery. Sequencing was performed on tumor tissue. The receptors here all came from a female donor with papillary thyroid cancer or a benign thyroid nodule (not recorded which). Some clones in this sample may be carry-over from other donors' samples.

This chain uses TRBV18 with TRBJ2-2, with D tentatively TRBD2 (5 bases). The CDR3 spans 15 residues. In germline, CDR1 is KGHSH, CDR2 LQKENI. Trimming took off 3 bases at V and 1 base at J, with 9 bases between the two ends. DNA for the CDR3: TGTGCCAGCTCACCCTCGAGGGAGAACACCGGGGAGCTGTTTTTT. Translating it yields CASSPSRENTGELFF.

Ten or more counts support this clone. The gene calls are TRBV30 and TRBJ2-7; 8 nucleotides agree with TRBD2. Trimming took 1 base from V and 4 from J; bases not matched to a gene: 3. The CDR3 runs to 13 residues. The germline V gene encodes CDR1 GTSNPN and CDR2 SVGIG (reference sequence). DNA of the CDR3: TGTGCCTGGAGTGAGCGGGGGCAGTACGAGCAGTACTTC. Amino acid sequence: CAWSERGQYEQYF. Looking up the rest from reference TRBV30 and TRBJ2-7 gives the full variable domain: SQTIHQWPATLVQPVGSPLSLECTVEGTSNPNLYWYRQAAGRGLQLLFYSVGIGQISSEVPQNLSASRPQDRQFILSSKKLLLSDSGFYLCAWSERGQYEQYFGPGTRLTVT.

This clone was observed a handful of times. CDR3 region: CASREGQVGTHEQYF. CDR3 in DNA: TGTGCCAGCAGAGAAGGACAGGTGGGTACCCACGAGCAGTACTTC. This sequence joins TRBV25-1 and TRBJ2-7, with 7 positions matching TRBD1. J gave up 5 bases and V 6 bases, and 13 bases lay outside the gene matches. The CDR3 length is 15 residues. CDR1 and CDR2 from the germline V gene are MGHDK and SYGVNS.

This clone was seen more than once but under ten times. J is TRBJ1-3 and V is TRBV6-7, with D unresolved. TRBV6-7 is assigned to the ORF class and has an uncertain function. There are 11 residues in the CDR3. With 4 bases removed from V and 7 bases from J, the gap between germline ends came to 5 bases. CDR3 sequence: CASSWLNTIYF. CDR3 nucleotides: TGTGCCAGCAGTTGGCTCAACACCATATATTTT.

This clone was seen more than once but under ten times. The CDR3 DNA is TGTGCCAGCAAGCCGGGACAGAGCACAATCGGGGAGCTGTTTTTT. It yields the protein CASKPGQSTIGELFF. The chain has TRBV28 and TRBJ2-2; TRBD1 agrees at 7 bases. Germline CDR1 and CDR2: MDHEN and SYDVKM. Trimming cost V 7 bases and J 7 bases; bases outside gene matches: 12. CDR3 length: 15 residues.

This clone is categorized as medium-sized. The chain joins TRBV24-1 to TRBJ2-7; 8 positions match TRBD2. CDR3 length: 14 residues. V dropped 5 bases and J dropped 5; count of bases not matched to a gene: 7. In germline, CDR1 is KGHDR, CDR2 SFDVKD. The CDR3 bases are TGTGCCACCAGTGGTCGGACTAGCAAGAACGAGCAGTACTTC. Translated, it gives CATSGRTSKNEQYF.

This clone came up a few times. This chain connects TRBV15 to TRBJ1-4; D is perhaps TRBD1 (5 bases). The CDR3 contains 14 residues. V dropped 4 bases and J dropped 5 bases, with 11 bases sitting between them. Germline CDR1 LNHNV, CDR2 YYDKDF (reference sequence). CDR3 protein: CATSTPGLNEKLFF. The CDR3 DNA reads TGTGCCACCAGCACACCGGGACTCAATGAAAAACTGTTTTTT.

This clone was seen a handful of times. The V and J genes are TRBV20-1 and TRBJ2-7, with TRBD2 identical over 7 bases. J gave up 0 bases and V 6 bases, and 11 bases lay outside the gene matches. The CDR3 sequence is 15 residues long. Germline V gene data show CDR1 as DFQATT and CDR2 as SNEGSKA (reference sequence). CDR3 sequence: CSAGNSGLSSYEQYF. The CDR3 nucleotides read TGCAGTGCGGGAAATAGCGGGCTTAGCTCCTACGAGCAGTACTTC.

The rearrangement uses TRBV4-2 and TRBJ1-5, with D hard to call. Germline assignment: CDR1 LGHNA and CDR2 YNFKEQ. CDR3 length equals 13 residues. Trimming took 0 bases from V and 6 from J, leaving 6 bases between them. Here the CDR3 DNA reads TGTGCCAGCAGCCAAGATCGAGGTCAGCCCCAGCATTTT. It yields the protein CASSQDRGQPQHF.

This rearrangement joins TRBV11-2 to TRBJ1-2; unclear D gene. Germline CDR1 and CDR2: SGHAT and FQNNGV. With 0 bases removed from V and 8 bases from J, the gap between germline ends came to 19 bases. The CDR3 is made up of 16 amino acids. The CDR3 DNA is TGTGCCAGCAGCTTAGACCTAGCTGAGGGCGGCTTGGGCTACACCTTC. This gives the protein CASSLDLAEGGLGYTF.

This clone was detected only once. The chain recombines TRBV7-3 with TRBJ1-1; D ambiguous. Germline V lookup: CDR1 SGHTA, CDR2 FQGTGA. The V end was cut by 5 bases, the J end by 2 bases, with 15 bases between. The CDR3 is made up of 15 amino acids. CDR3 residues: CASSEAPGKNTEAFF. CDR3 nucleotides: TGTGCCAGCAGCGAAGCTCCAGGAAAAAACACTGAAGCTTTCTTT. The whole variable domain, filled in from reference TRBV7-3 and TRBJ1-1, reads GAGVSQTPSNKVTEKGKYVELRCDPISGHTALYWYRQSLGQGPEFLIYFQGTGAADDSGLPNDRFFAVRPEGSVSTLKIQRTERGDSAVYLCASSEAPGKNTEAFFGQGTRLTVV.

The genes are TRBV28 and TRBJ1-6; D gene uncertain. CDR3 size: 12 residues. Germline lookup yields CDR1 MDHEN and CDR2 SYDVKM. Trimming pared 7 bases from V and 13 bases from J, leaving 14 bases between. The CDR3 is CASTPPRGPLHF. The CDR3 region has the DNA TGTGCCAGCACCCCCCCGCGTGGGCCCCTCCACTTT.

V gene TRBV6-7 combines with J gene TRBJ1-2; D might be TRBD1 (5 bases). TRBV6-7 is designated an ORF whose function remains uncertain. Deletions cut 7 bases from V and 1 base from J, with 13 bases between. This CDR3 comprises 14 residues. DNA of the CDR3: TGTGCCAGCAAAAACAGGTGGTTTAACTATGGCTACACCTTC. Protein product: CASKNRWFNYGYTF.

The rearrangement links TRBV28 to TRBJ1-2, with TRBD1 matching over 7 bases. V lost 2 bases and J lost 0; bases outside the gene matches: 3. The germline gives CDR1 MDHEN, CDR2 SYDVKM. The CDR3 is made up of 15 amino acids. The CDR3 coding sequence is TGTGCCAGCAGTTTAAACAGGGGAGCTAACTATGGCTACACCTTC. Translating gives CASSLNRGANYGYTF.

This clone is medium-sized within its sample. The chain is built from TRBV28 and TRBJ2-1, with D possibly TRBD1 on 6 matching bases. Trimming shortened V by 4 bases and J by 8 bases, and 15 bases separated the two germline ends. The CDR3 covers 14 residues. CDR1 is MDHEN and CDR2 is SYDVKM in the germline V gene. The chain's CDR3 is CASSSLAQGHEQFF. The CDR3 nucleotides are TGTGCCAGCAGTTCTTTGGCACAGGGTCATGAGCAGTTCTTC.

The rearrangement links TRBV11-2 to TRBJ1-6; 8 bases match TRBD1. This CDR3 has 16 amino acids. The germline V gene has CDR1 SGHAT and CDR2 FQNNGV. Trimming cost V 5 bases and J 10 bases; bases outside gene matches: 13. The CDR3 sequence is CASSLREGQGGSPLHF. As DNA, the CDR3 is TGTGCCAGCAGCCTGCGGGAAGGACAGGGAGGATCACCCCTCCACTTT. Supplemented by reference TRBV11-2 and TRBJ1-6, the full variable domain reads EAGVAQSPRYKIIEKRQSVAFWCNPISGHATLYWYQQILGQGPKLLIQFQNNGVVDDSQLPKDRFSAERLKGVDSTLKIQPAKLEDSAVYLCASSLREGQGGSPLHFGNGTRLTVT.

By share, this clone ranks as medium-sized. The chain employs TRBV6-2 or TRBV6-3 and TRBJ1-1; TRBD1 is a possible D gene (6 bases). Between the trimmed V and J ends, which lost 2 bases and 7 bases, there was a span of 8 bases. The CDR3 runs 12 residues. From germline, CDR1 is MNHEY and CDR2 SVGEGT. The CDR3 nucleotides read TGTGCCAGCAGTTACGGGGGCCTTGAAGCTTTCTTT. Protein product: CASSYGGLEAFF.

This clone was observed once. Other DNA sequences of this sample code for an identical CDR3. CDR3 in amino acids: CASSFVAGGTQYF. CDR3 nucleotides: TGTGCCAGCAGCTTTGTTGCGGGAGGTACCCAGTACTTC. V is TRBV11-2 and J is TRBJ2-5, with 8 bases lining up with TRBD2. Losses at the gene ends were 3 bases for V and 8 bases for J; bases not matched to a gene: 5. The germline gives CDR1 SGHAT, CDR2 FQNNGV. CDR3 length: 13 residues.

The chain is built from TRBV6-2 or TRBV6-3 and TRBJ2-7; D not resolved. This CDR3 is built from 11 residues. Trimming shortened V by 7 bases and J by 2 bases, and 6 bases separated the two germline ends. Germline V lookup: CDR1 MNHEY, CDR2 SVGEGT. This CDR3 reads CASTNAYEQYF. Written as DNA, the CDR3 is TGTGCCAGCACCAACGCCTACGAGCAGTACTTC.

Relative to its sample, this clone is medium-sized. The chain carries TRBV6-1 and TRBJ1-1; D not certain. V lost 6 bases, J lost 4 bases, and 12 bases lay in between. Germline loops: CDR1 MNHNS, CDR2 SASEGT. The CDR3 extends over 13 amino acids. The CDR3 DNA reads as TGTGCCAGCAGGGAGAGCTTAGGCACTGAAGCTTTCTTT. This codes for CASRESLGTEAFF.

This clone ranks as medium-sized. The gene calls are TRBV19 and TRBJ1-1; 9 bases match TRBD1. CDR1 and CDR2 (germline): LNHDA, SQIVND (reference sequence). The CDR3 sequence is 12 residues long. J was trimmed by 8 bases and V by 10 bases; bases with no gene match: 8. In DNA, the CDR3 is TGTGCCACACGGACAGGGGAAGGGGAAGCTTTCTTT. This translates into CATRTGEGEAFF.